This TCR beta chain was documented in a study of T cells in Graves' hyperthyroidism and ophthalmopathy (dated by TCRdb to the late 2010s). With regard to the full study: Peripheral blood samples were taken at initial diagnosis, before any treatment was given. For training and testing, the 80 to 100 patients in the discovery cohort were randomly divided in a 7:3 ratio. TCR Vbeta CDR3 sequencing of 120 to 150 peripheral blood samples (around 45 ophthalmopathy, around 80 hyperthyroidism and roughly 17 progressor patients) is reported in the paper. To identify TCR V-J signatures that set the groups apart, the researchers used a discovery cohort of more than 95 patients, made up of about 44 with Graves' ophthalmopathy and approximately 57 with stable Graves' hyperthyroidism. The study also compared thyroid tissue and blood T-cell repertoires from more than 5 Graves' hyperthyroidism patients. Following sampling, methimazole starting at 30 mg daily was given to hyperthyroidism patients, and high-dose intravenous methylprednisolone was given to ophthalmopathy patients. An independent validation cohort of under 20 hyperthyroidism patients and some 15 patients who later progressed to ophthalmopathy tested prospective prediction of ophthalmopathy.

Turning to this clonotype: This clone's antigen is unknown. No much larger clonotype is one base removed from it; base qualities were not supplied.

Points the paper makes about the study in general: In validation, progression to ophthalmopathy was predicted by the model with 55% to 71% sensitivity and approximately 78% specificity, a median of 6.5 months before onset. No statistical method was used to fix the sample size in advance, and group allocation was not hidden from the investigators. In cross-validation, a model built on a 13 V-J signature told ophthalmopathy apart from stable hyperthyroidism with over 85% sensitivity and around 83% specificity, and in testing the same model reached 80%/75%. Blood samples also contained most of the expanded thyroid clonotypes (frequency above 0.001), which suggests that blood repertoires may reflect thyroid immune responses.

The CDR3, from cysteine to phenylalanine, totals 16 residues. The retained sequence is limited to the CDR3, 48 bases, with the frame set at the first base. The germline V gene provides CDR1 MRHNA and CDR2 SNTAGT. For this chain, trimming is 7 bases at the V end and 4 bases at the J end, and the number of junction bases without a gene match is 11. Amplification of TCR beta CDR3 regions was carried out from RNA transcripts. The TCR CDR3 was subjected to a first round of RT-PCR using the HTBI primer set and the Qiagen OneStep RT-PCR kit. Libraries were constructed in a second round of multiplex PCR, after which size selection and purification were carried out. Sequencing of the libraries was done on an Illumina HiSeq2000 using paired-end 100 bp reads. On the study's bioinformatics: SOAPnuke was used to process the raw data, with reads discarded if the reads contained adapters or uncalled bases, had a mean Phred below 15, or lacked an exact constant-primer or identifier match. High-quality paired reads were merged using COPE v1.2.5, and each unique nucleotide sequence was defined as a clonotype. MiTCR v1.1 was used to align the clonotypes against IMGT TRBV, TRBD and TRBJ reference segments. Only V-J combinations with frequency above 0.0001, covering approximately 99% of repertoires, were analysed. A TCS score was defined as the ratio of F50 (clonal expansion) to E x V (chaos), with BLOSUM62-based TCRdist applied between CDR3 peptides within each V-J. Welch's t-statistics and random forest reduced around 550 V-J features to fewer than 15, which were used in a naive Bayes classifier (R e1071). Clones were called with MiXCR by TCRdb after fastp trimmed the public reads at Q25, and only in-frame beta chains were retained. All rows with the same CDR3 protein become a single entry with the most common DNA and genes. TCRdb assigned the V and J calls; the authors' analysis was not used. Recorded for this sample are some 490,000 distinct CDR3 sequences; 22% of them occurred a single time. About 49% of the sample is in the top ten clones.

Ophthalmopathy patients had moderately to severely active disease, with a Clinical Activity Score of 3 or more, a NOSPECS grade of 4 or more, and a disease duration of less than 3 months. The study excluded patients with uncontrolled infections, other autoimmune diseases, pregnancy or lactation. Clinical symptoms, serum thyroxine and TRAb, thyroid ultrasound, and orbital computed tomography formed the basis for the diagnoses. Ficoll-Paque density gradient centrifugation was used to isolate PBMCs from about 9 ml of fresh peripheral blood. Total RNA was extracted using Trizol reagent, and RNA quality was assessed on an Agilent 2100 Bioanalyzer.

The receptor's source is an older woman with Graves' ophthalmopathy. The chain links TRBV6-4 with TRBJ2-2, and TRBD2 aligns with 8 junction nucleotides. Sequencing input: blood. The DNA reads TGTGCCAGCAAGAGGGAGAGCGGGAGCGTCACCGGGGAGCTGTTTTTT. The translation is CASKRESGSVTGELFF.